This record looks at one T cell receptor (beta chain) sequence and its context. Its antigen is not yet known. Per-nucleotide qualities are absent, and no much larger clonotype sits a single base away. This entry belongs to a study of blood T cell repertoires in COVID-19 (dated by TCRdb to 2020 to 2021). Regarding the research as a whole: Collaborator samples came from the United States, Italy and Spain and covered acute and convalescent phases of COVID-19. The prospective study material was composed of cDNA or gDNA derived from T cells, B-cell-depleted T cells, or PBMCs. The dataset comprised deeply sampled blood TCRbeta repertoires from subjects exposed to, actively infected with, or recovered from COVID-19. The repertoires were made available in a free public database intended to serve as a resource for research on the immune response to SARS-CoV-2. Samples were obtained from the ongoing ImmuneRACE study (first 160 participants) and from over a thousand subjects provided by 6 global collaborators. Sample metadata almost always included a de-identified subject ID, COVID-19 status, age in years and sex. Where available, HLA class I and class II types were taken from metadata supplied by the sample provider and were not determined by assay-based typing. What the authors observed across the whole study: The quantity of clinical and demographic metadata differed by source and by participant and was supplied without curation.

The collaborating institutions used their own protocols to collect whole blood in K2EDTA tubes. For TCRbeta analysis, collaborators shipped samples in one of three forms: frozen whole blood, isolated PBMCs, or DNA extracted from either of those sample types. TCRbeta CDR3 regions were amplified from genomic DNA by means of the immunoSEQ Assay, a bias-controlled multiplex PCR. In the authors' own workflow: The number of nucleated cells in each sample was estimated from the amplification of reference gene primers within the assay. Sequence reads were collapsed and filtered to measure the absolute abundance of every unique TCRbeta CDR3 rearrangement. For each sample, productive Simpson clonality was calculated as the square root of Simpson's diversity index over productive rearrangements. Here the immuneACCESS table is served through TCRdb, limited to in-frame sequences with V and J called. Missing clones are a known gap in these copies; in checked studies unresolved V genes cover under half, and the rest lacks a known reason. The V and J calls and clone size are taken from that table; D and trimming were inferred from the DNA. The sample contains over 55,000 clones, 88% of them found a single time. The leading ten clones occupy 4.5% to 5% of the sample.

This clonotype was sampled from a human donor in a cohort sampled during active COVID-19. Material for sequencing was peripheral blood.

DNA sequence: TGCGCCAGCAGCCCCGACAGGGCCCTCCTCAATGAGCAGTTCTTC. Its amino acids are CASSPDRALLNEQFF. The V and J segments used are TRBV5-1 and TRBJ2-1; 7 middle bases align to TRBD1. For CDR1 and CDR2, the germline V gene lists SGHRS and YFSETQ. The CDR3 spans 15 residues, from the cysteine through the phenylalanine. The sequence is cut down to CDR3 DNA, 45 bases in frame from base 1. The junction shows trimming of 4 bases on V and 6 bases on J, and the gene matches do not reach 10 bases of it. The full variable domain, completed from the reference TRBV5-1 and TRBJ2-1 proteins outside the CDR3, reads KAGVTQTPRYLIKTRGQQVTLSCSPISGHRSVSWYQQTPGQGLQFLFEYFSETQRNKGNFPGRFSGRQFSNSRSEMNVSTLELGDSALYLCASSPDRALLNEQFFGPGTRLTVL.